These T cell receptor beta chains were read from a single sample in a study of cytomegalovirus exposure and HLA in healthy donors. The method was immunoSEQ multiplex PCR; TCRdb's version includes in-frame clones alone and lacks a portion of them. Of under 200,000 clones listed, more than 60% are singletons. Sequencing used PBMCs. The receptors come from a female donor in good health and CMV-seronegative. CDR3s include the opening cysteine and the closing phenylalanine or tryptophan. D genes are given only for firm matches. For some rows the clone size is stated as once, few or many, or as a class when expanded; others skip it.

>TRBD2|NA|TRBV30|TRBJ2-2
TGTGCCTGGGGGCGAGCCAGGGAAGCGGGGAAGACCGGGGAGCTGTTTTTT
CAWGRAREAGKTGELFF
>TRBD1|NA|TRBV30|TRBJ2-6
TGTGCCTGGAGTGTAGGGGGCTCGGGGGCCAACGTCCTGACTTTC
CAWSVGGSGANVLTF
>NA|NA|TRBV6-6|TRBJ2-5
TGTGCCAGCAGTCCCGGGTACCAAGAGACCCAGTACTTC
CASSPGYQETQYF
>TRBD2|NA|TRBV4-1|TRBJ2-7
TGCGCCAGCAGCCGAAGCGGGGCCGGTTACGAGCAGTACTTC
CASSRSGAGYEQYF
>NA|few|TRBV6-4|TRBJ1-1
TGTGCCAGCAGCTGGACAGACAACACTGAAGCTTTCTTT
CASSWTDNTEAFF
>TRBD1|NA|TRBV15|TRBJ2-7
TGTGCCACCAGCAGAGATTCGGGACAGGAAACCTACGAGCAGTACTTC
CATSRDSGQETYEQYF
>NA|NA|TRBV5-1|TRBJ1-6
TGCGCCAGCAGCGCCGACAGCAATTCACCCCTCCACTTT
CASSADSNSPLHF
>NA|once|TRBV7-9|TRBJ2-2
TGTGCCAGCAGCTTCGGTACCGGGGAGCTGTTTTTT
CASSFGTGELFF
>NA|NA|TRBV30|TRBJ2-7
TGTGCCTGGAGTGTAAGCGCAGGGTTTTACGAGCAGTACTTC
CAWSVSAGFYEQYF
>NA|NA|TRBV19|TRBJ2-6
TGTGCCAGTAGTAAGAGAACTTTTCAGGGCTCTGGGGCCAACGTCCTGACTTTC
CASSKRTFQGSGANVLTF
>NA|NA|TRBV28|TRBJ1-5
TGTGCCAGCAGCCCCCCTAGGGAGGGCAATCAGCCCCAGCATTTT
CASSPPREGNQPQHF
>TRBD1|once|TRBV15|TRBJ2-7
TGTGCCACCAGCACGCCTGCCACCGGGACAGGTACCTACGAGCAGTACTTC
CATSTPATGTGTYEQYF
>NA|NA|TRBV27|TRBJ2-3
TGTGCCAGCAGTCCAGGGGGGGATACGCAGTATTTT
CASSPGGDTQYF
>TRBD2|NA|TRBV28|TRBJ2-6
TGTGCCAGCAGTTTATTCGCAAGCGGGGGCTCTGGGGCCAACGTCCTGACTTTC
CASSLFASGGSGANVLTF
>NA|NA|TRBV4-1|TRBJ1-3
TGCGCCAGCAGCCACGCAGGGGCTGGAAACACCATATATTTT
CASSHAGAGNTIYF
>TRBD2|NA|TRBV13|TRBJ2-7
TGTGCCAGCAGCCACCTGGGGACTACCTACGAGCAGTACTTC
CASSHLGTTYEQYF
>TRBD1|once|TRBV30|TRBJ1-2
TGTGCCTGGAGTATATCGGGACAGGTCCTTGGCTACACCTTC
CAWSISGQVLGYTF
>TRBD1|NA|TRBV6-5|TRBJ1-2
TGTGCCAGCAGTACAGACAGGGGCCACTATGGCTACACCTTC
CASSTDRGHYGYTF
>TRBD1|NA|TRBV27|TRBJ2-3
TGTGCCAGCAGCCTCAGTTGGACAGGGGTTGGTACAGATACGCAGTATTTT
CASSLSWTGVGTDTQYF
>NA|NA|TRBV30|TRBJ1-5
TGTGCCTGGAGTGTGGGACCGGGACACATAGGAAATCAGCCCCAGCATTTT
CAWSVGPGHIGNQPQHF
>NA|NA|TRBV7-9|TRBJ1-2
TGTGCCAGCAGCTACGGGACAACCTATGGCTACACCTTC
CASSYGTTYGYTF
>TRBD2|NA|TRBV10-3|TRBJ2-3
TGTGCCATCAGTCAAGTAAGCGGGGTCGGCACAGATACGCAGTATTTT
CAISQVSGVGTDTQYF
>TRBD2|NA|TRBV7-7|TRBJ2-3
TGTGCTAGCAGCTTAGGGCTAGCGGGAGATACGCAGTATTTT
CASSLGLAGDTQYF
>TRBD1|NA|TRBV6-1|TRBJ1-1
TGTGCCAGCAGTGCGACAGGGGTCACTGAAGCTTTCTTT
CASSATGVTEAFF
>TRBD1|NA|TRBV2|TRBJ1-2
TGTGCCAGCAGTGAAGAAGACAGGGTATATGGCTACACCTTC
CASSEEDRVYGYTF